A selection of T cell receptor beta chains follows, all from one sample in a study of blood T cell repertoires in COVID-19. TCRdb's table, derived via immunoSEQ multiplex PCR, lists solely in-frame clones and lacks some. The data show 200,000 or so clones, roughly nine tenths seen once. The sequenced sample was peripheral blood. All receptors derive from a man between 65 and 85 years old with active or convalescent COVID-19. The CDR3 runs from the conserved cysteine through the conserved F or W. D genes are given only for firm matches. The listing skips clone size in some rows; elsewhere it reads once, few, many or a size class.

>TRBD1|once|TRBJ1-2|TRBV28
TGTGCCAGCAGTTTTGGGGGACAGCTTGTAGAAGGCTACACCTTC
CASSFGGQLVEGYTF
>TRBD1|-|TRBJ2-1|TRBV2
TGTGCCAGCAGTCGAGAGACAGGGGTATTACGGGAGCAGTTCTTC
CASSRETGVLREQFF
>TRBD2|-|TRBJ2-1|TRBV7-8
TGTGCCAGCAGCCCGAGACTAGCGGGAGTCCCCAATGAGCAGTTCTTC
CASSPRLAGVPNEQFF
>TRBD1|few|TRBJ1-4|TRBV28
TGTGCCAGCAGTCTCACCCCGGGACAGGGGAATGAAAAACTGTTTTTT
CASSLTPGQGNEKLFF
>-|once|TRBJ1-1|TRBV19
TGTGCCAGTAGTATCTCTCCAGGGAACACTGAAGCTTTCTTT
CASSISPGNTEAFF
>-|-|TRBJ2-7|TRBV10-3
TGTGCCATCAGGGGTAGCCAGGGCCTAAGCTACGAGCAGTACTTC
CAIRGSQGLSYEQYF
>-|-|TRBJ1-5|TRBV28
TGTGCCAGCAGTTTATCGGGGGATAGCAATCAGCCCCAGCATTTT
CASSLSGDSNQPQHF
>-|-|TRBJ1-4|TRBV2
TGTGCCAGCACCTGGTTGGGGGCGAGTGAAAAACTGTTTTTT
CASTWLGASEKLFF
>TRBD1|-|TRBJ2-5|TRBV6-5
TGTGCCAGCAGTTACCTGGGACAGGGGGCGGGAGAGACCCAGTACTTC
CASSYLGQGAGETQYF
>-|-|TRBJ2-3|TRBV5-1
TGCGCCAGCAGGGGCAAATCAGATACGCAGTATTTT
CASRGKSDTQYF
>-|-|TRBJ2-7|TRBV11-2
TGTGCCAGCAGCTTTTCTGGCAGGGCTGCCAACGAGCAGTACTTC
CASSFSGRAANEQYF
>-|-|TRBJ1-2|TRBV7-4
TGTGCCAGCAGCTCTCCTACAGGGATCTGGTATGGCTACACCTTC
CASSSPTGIWYGYTF
>-|-|TRBJ2-2|TRBV29-1
TGCAGCGTTGGACAACCGTCCGGGGAGCTGTTTTTT
CSVGQPSGELFF
>TRBD1|-|TRBJ1-1|TRBV5-1
TGCGCCAGCAGCGTTCAGACAGGGACTGAAGCTTTCTTT
CASSVQTGTEAFF
>TRBD1|-|TRBJ2-1|TRBV19
TGTGCCAGTAGTACAGGGGGCGAGAAGTTCTTC
CASSTGGEKFF
>-|once|TRBJ2-5|TRBV5-5
TGTGCCAGCAGCTTGGTTCAGGGGCGGCGGGAGACCCAGTACTTC
CASSLVQGRRETQYF
>-|-|TRBJ1-2|TRBV12-5
TGTGCTAGTGTCCCCACTCACAGGGACCCAATGAATGGCTACACCTTC
CASVPTHRDPMNGYTF
>-|-|TRBJ1-1|TRBV6-2/TRBV6-3
TGTGCCAGCAGTTACCATGGGCAGGGCCTGAACACTGAAGCTTTCTTT
CASSYHGQGLNTEAFF
>TRBD2|-|TRBJ2-2|TRBV29-1
TGCAGCGCGGGGACTAGTTCCGGGGAGCTGTTTTTT
CSAGTSSGELFF
>TRBD2|once|TRBJ2-1|TRBV3-1/TRBV3-2
TGTGCCAGCAGCCAACTAGCGGGAGAGGTTAGTGAGCAGTTCTTC
CASSQLAGEVSEQFF
>TRBD2|-|TRBJ2-5|TRBV5-4
TGTGCCAGCAGCTTGGGGACGGGGGGTGAGACCCAGTACTTC
CASSLGTGGETQYF
>TRBD1|-|TRBJ2-5|TRBV7-8
TGTGCCAGCAGCATTAGGGTTCGAGGGGGCTATCCCGAGAGGGAGACCCAGTACTTC
CASSIRVRGGYPERETQYF
>TRBD1|-|TRBJ1-6|TRBV5-1
TGCGCCAGCAGCTTGTCGCCTGACAGGGTTCTCCACTTT
CASSLSPDRVLHF
>TRBD1|-|TRBJ2-2|TRBV6-2/TRBV6-3
TGTGCCAGCAGTCAAGCCATCACAGGGGACCCGCGGTCCGGGGAGCTGTTTTTT
CASSQAITGDPRSGELFF
>TRBD1|-|TRBJ2-7|TRBV5-5
TGTGCCAGCAGCTCGGGACAGGGGCGATTCTACGAGCAGTACTTC
CASSSGQGRFYEQYF
>TRBD1|-|TRBJ1-5|TRBV27
TGTGCCAGCAGACCGGGACAGGTTTCGCCTCAGCCCCAGCATTTT
CASRPGQVSPQPQHF
>-|-|TRBJ1-5|TRBV30
TGTGCCTGGAGCCATGGAGGAAAGGCCGGCCAGCCCCAGCATTTT
CAWSHGGKAGQPQHF
>TRBD1|once|TRBJ1-2|TRBV19
TGTGCCAGTAGGCAATGGACAGGGGAATTATATGGCTACACCTTC
CASRQWTGELYGYTF
>TRBD2|-|TRBJ2-5|TRBV18
TGTGCCAGCTCACACGACTCCGGGACTAGCGGGGTGGAGACCCAGTACTTC
CASSHDSGTSGVETQYF
>TRBD1|few|TRBJ2-1|TRBV5-1
TGCGCCAGCAGGAGGGACAGTCTCTACAATGAGCAGTTCTTC
CASRRDSLYNEQFF
>TRBD1|-|TRBJ2-1|TRBV7-9
TGTGCCAGCAGCTTAGGGGACAGGGTATCCAATGAGCAGTTCTTC
CASSLGDRVSNEQFF
>-|-|TRBJ2-3|TRBV10-2
TGCGCCAGCAGTGAGTTTACAGCAGATACGCAGTATTTT
CASSEFTADTQYF
>-|-|TRBJ2-1|TRBV20-1
TGCAGTGCTAGTTCTTGGACAGACCTCTCGGGGCAGTTCTTC
CSASSWTDLSGQFF
>-|-|TRBJ1-5|TRBV2
TGTGCCAGCAGTGAAGGGCGCGGGTTTAGCAATCAGCCCCAGCATTTT
CASSEGRGFSNQPQHF
>-|-|TRBJ1-6|TRBV28
TGTGCCAGCAGCCCTGGCCCCAGCTCCTATAATTCACCCCTCCACTTT
CASSPGPSSYNSPLHF
>-|-|TRBJ2-5|TRBV24-1
TGTGCCACCAGTGCCGCAGGGGATGGTGAGACCCAGTACTTC
CATSAAGDGETQYF
>-|-|TRBJ2-7|TRBV7-8
TGTGCCAGCAGCAAACCCAGCTCCTACGAGCAGTACTTC
CASSKPSSYEQYF
>TRBD1|-|TRBJ2-3|TRBV28
TGTGCCAGCAGTCCCCGGGACAGGAGAAAAACAGATACGCAGTATTTT
CASSPRDRRKTDTQYF
>-|once|TRBJ2-1|TRBV12-3/TRBV12-4
TGTGCCAGCAGCCCAAGGGCAGGGAATGAGCAGTTCTTC
CASSPRAGNEQFF
>-|-|TRBJ1-5|TRBV2
TGTGCCAGCAGGGGGGAGGGAGTTAGCAATCAGCCCCAGCATTTT
CASRGEGVSNQPQHF
>TRBD1|-|TRBJ1-6|TRBV2
TGTGCCAGCAGAACGGGACAGGGGGTCTCACCCCTCCACTTT
CASRTGQGVSPLHF
>-|-|TRBJ1-1|TRBV7-2
TGTGCCAGCAGCCCCGCCCCAGGGCAGAACACTGAAGCTTTCTTT
CASSPAPGQNTEAFF